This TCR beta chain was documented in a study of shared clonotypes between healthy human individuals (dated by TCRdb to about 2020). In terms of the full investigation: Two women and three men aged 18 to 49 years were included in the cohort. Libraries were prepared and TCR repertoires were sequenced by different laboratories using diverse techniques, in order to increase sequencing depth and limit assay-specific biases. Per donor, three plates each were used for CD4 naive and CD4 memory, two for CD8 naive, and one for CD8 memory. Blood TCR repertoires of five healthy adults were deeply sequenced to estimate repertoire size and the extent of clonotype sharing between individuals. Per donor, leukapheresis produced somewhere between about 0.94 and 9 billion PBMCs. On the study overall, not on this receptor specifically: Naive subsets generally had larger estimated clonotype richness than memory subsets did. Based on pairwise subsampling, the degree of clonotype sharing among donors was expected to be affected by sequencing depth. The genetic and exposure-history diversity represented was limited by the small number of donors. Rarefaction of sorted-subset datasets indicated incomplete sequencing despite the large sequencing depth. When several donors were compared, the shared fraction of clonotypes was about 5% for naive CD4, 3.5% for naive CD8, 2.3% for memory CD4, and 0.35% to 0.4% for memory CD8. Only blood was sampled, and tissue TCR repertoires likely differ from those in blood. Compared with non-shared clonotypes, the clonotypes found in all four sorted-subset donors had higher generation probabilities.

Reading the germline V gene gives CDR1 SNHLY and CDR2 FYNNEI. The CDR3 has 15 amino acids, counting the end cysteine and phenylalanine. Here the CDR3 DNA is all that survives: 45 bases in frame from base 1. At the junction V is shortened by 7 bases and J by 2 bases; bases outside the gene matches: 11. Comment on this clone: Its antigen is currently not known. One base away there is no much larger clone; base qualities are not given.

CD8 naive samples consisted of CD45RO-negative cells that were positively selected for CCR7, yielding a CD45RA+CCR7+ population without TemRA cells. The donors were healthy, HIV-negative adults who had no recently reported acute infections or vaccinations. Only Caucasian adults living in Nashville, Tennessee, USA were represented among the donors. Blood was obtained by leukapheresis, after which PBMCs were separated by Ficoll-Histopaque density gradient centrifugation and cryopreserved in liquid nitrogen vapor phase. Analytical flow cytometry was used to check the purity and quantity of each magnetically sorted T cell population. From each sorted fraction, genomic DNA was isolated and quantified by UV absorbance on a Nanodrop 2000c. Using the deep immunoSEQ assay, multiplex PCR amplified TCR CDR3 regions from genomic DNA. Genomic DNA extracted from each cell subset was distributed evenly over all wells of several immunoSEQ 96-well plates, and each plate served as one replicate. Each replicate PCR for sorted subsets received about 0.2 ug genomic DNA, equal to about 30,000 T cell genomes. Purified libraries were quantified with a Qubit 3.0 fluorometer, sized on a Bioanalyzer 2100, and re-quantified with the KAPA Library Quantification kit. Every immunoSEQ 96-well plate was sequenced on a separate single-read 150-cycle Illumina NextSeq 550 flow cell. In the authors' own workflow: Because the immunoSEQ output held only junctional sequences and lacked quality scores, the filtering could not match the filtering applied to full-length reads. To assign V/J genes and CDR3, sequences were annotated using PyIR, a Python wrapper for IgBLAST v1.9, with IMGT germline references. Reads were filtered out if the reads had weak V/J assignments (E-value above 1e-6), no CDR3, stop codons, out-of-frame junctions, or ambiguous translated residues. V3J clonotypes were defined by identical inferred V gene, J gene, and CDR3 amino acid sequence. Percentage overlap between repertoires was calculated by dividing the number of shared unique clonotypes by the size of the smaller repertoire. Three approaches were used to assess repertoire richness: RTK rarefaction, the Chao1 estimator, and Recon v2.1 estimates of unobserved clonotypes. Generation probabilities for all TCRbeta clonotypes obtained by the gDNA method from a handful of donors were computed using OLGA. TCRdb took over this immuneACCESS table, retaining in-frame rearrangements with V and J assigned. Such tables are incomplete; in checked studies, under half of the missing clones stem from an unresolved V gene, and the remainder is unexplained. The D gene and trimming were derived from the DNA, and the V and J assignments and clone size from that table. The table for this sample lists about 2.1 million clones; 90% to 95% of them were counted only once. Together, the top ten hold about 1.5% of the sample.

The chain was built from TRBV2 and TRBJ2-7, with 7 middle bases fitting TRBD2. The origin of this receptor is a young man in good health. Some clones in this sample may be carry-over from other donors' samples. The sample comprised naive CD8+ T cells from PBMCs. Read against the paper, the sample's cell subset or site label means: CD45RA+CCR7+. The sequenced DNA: TGTGCCAGCACCATGGGGGGGTATGATGCCTACGAGCAGTACTTC. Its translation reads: CASTMGGYDAYEQYF.